This passage covers 31 T cell receptor beta chains from one sample sequenced in a study of CD8 T cells in ankylosing spondylitis (dated by TCRdb to about 2017). Study-wide findings and limitations: A TCR beta motif made up of roughly eight highly homologous amino acid variants appeared to be characteristic of blood from ankylosing spondylitis patients.

These TCRs' antigens remain unknown. The library came from 5' RACE. These reads were obtained on an Illumina HiSeq 2500. Using fastp at Q25 and MiXCR, TCRdb reprocessed the public reads and kept productive beta chains. Every distinct CDR3 protein forms one entry, paired with its most common genes and DNA. Here the sample has around 770,000 distinct CDR3 sequences; 12% occur a single time. The biggest ten clones account for roughly 0.51% of the sample. Sequenced material: blood, either unsorted or a sorted T cell fraction (not recorded which). These receptors all stem from a male donor with ankylosing spondylitis.

This clonotype occurred a few times. V usage is TRBV20-1 and J usage is TRBJ2-1, with 7 positions matching TRBD2. With 6 bases clipped from V and 6 bases from J, the junction kept 11 bases outside the gene matches. Germline V gene data show CDR1 as DFQATT and CDR2 as SNEGSKA (reference sequence). CDR3 length: 14 residues. CDR3 in amino acids: CSAARTLAANEQFF. The DNA for the CDR3 is TGCAGTGCCGCTAGAACCCTAGCGGCCAATGAGCAGTTCTTC.

The V call is TRBV6-1, the J call TRBJ2-5; 8 bases map to TRBD2. This CDR3 is 15 amino acids long. Germline V gives CDR1 MNHNS, CDR2 SASEGT. The V segment lost 6 bases and the J segment 1 base; nucleotides outside the gene matches: 7. CDR3 coding DNA: TGTGCCAGCAGCCTCCTAACTAGCGGCCAAGAGACCCAGTACTTC. It specifies CASSLLTSGQETQYF.

The chain recombines TRBV27 with TRBJ2-6, with D perhaps matching TRBD2 (5 bases). Germline CDR1 and CDR2: MNHEY and SMNVEV (reference sequence). V lost 6 bases, J lost 6 bases, and 21 bases lay in between. This CDR3 spans 17 amino acids. CDR3 region: CASRSYVGVLEANVLTF. The CDR3 nucleotides are TGTGCCAGCAGATCCTACGTCGGGGTTCTGGAGGCCAACGTCCTGACTTTC.

V usage is TRBV3-1 and J usage is TRBJ1-2; 7 positions match TRBD1. Germline V gives CDR1 LGHDT, CDR2 YNNKEL (reference sequence). The CDR3 is 15 amino acids. The trim removed 4 bases at V and 4 bases at J, leaving 9 bases unmatched. CDR3 sequence (DNA): TGTGCCAGCAGCCGACTTCCACCAGGGGGCTATGGCTACACCTTC. It yields the protein CASSRLPPGGYGYTF.

This clonotype has a count of ten or more. The chain joins TRBV20-1 to TRBJ2-5; 8 bases match TRBD1. This CDR3 contains 13 residues. The V gene end was trimmed by 6 bases and the J gene end by 1 base; junction bases not matched to a gene: 4. Germline CDR1 reads DFQATT; CDR2 reads SNEGSKA (reference sequence). Written as DNA, the CDR3 is TGCAGTGCCTTTGGACAGGGCCAAGAGACCCAGTACTTC. Protein sequence: CSAFGQGQETQYF.

V usage is TRBV10-3 and J usage is TRBJ2-3, with D perhaps matching TRBD1 or TRBD2 (7 bases each). This CDR3 has 14 residues. Germline V CDR1 and CDR2: ENHRY, SYGVKD. Trimming cost V 8 bases and J 6 bases, with 18 bases left between them. CDR3 sequence reads: CAIGRATGVDTQYF. CDR3 sequence (DNA): TGTGCCATCGGGAGGGCCACAGGGGTGGATACGCAGTATTTT.

The rearrangement links TRBV24-1 to TRBJ2-7; D is uncertain. The CDR3 covers 16 residues. Germline loops: CDR1 KGHDR, CDR2 SFDVKD. V shed 0 bases and J shed 2 bases, with 13 bases lying between them. The CDR3 bases are TGTGCCACCAGTGATTTGCGAACACTTGATCCCTACGAGCAGTACTTC. Its protein is CATSDLRTLDPYEQYF.

The chain has TRBV5-1 and TRBJ2-1, with D hard to call. There are 13 residues in the CDR3. V gave up 0 bases and J gave up 7 bases, with 8 bases separating them. Per germline, CDR1 SGHRS and CDR2 YFSETQ. The CDR3 coding sequence is TGCGCCAGCAGCTTGGGTCCAGAGAATGAGCAGTTCTTC. Translating gives CASSLGPENEQFF.

This clonotype was recorded a few times. The genes are TRBV20-1 and TRBJ1-4; no firm D call. Germline V gives CDR1 DFQATT, CDR2 SNEGSKA (reference sequence). The CDR3 runs 10 residues. Deletions cut 1 base from V and 11 bases from J, with 5 bases between. CDR3 DNA: TGCAGTGCTAGAGCCGTGAAACTGTTTTTT. Its protein is CSARAVKLFF.

This clonotype has just a few counts. This chain connects TRBV12-3 or TRBV12-4 to TRBJ1-4, with TRBD1 matching over 9 bases. The V gene end was trimmed by 3 bases and the J gene end by 5 bases; junction bases not matched to a gene: 4. This CDR3 has 15 amino acids. The CDR3: CASSFLGTGNEKLFF. CDR3 DNA sequence: TGTGCCAGCAGTTTCCTAGGGACAGGGAATGAAAAACTGTTTTTT.

The genes are TRBV5-1 and TRBJ2-7; D is ambiguous. The CDR3 sequence is 15 residues long. The germline V gene has CDR1 SGHRS and CDR2 YFSETQ. V dropped 0 bases and J dropped 0 bases, with 10 bases sitting between them. CDR3 sequence reads: CASSLDPWSSYEQYF. The CDR3 nucleotides read TGCGCCAGCAGCTTGGACCCTTGGAGCTCCTACGAGCAGTACTTC.

This clonotype was observed a few times. This sequence joins TRBV4-2 and TRBJ1-2, with 7 bases that match TRBD1. J gave up 2 bases and V 4 bases, and 16 bases lay outside the gene matches. Germline V gene sequence: CDR1 LGHNA, CDR2 YNFKEQ. The CDR3 is made up of 18 amino acids. The CDR3 reads CASSPGTGTALSNYGYTF. CDR3 in DNA: TGTGCCAGCAGCCCAGGAACGGGGACAGCCCTCTCCAACTATGGCTACACCTTC.

The J gene is TRBJ2-2, the V gene TRBV7-6, with D possibly matching TRBD1 (6 bases). CDR3 size: 15 residues. CDR1 is SGHVS and CDR2 is FNYEAQ in the germline V gene. The V gene lost 0 bases and the J gene lost 6 bases, with 11 bases spanning the gap. The CDR3 protein is CASSLAWGRSGELFF. Written as DNA, the CDR3 is TGTGCCAGCAGCTTAGCCTGGGGGCGGTCCGGGGAGCTGTTTTTT.

Remarks on this clonotype: A much bigger clone sits one base away, suggesting this may be a read error. The chain joins TRBV11-2 to TRBJ1-5, with D possibly matching TRBD1 (5 bases). There are 13 residues in the CDR3. V was shortened by 5 bases and J by 4 bases, with 9 bases between the two germline ends. CDR1 SGHAT and CDR2 FQNNGV come from the germline V gene. The CDR3 is CASSTGPNQPQHF. The CDR3 nucleotides are TGTGCCAGCAGCACGGGACCGAATCAGCCCCAGCATTTT. Based on the CDR3 plus reference TRBV11-2 and TRBJ1-5, the full variable domain is EAGVAQSPRYKIIEKRQSVAFWCNPISGHATLYWYQQILGQGPKLLIQFQNNGVVDDSQLPKDRFSAERLKGVDSTLKIQPAKLEDSAVYLCASSTGPNQPQHFGDGTRLSIL.

V gene TRBV7-3 combines with J gene TRBJ1-1, with D possibly matching TRBD1 (6 bases). The CDR3 has 15 amino acids. With 1 base removed from V and 3 bases from J, the gap between germline ends came to 12 bases. Germline V lookup: CDR1 SGHTA, CDR2 FQGTGA. This CDR3 reads CASSLSRGGHTEAFF. As DNA, the CDR3 is TGTGCCAGCAGCTTAAGTAGAGGGGGTCACACTGAAGCTTTCTTT.

This clonotype was seen more than once but under ten times. The CDR3 nucleotides are TGTGCCAGCAGCTCGCGGACCAACACCTACGAGCAGTACTTC. It yields the protein CASSSRTNTYEQYF. This chain joins TRBV7-9 and TRBJ2-7; D ambiguous. The CDR3 is 14 amino acids. Looked up from germline, CDR1 is SEHNR and CDR2 is FQNEAQ (reference sequence). The ends were cut back, 4 bases at V and 2 bases at J, with 12 bases in the middle.

This chain joins TRBV27 and TRBJ2-1; 7 positions match TRBD1. The trim removed 0 bases at V and 1 base at J, leaving 6 bases unmatched. Per the germline V gene, CDR1 is MNHEY and CDR2 is SMNVEV (reference sequence). The CDR3 extends over 17 amino acids. CDR3 nucleotides: TGTGCCAGCAGTTTATCCCTGCCAGGGGGATCCTACAATGAGCAGTTCTTC. This gives the protein CASSLSLPGGSYNEQFF.

V and J are TRBV7-6 and TRBJ1-2; TRBD1 might be the D (5 bases). This CDR3 spans 17 amino acids. Germline V gives CDR1 SGHVS, CDR2 FNYEAQ. Between the trimmed V and J ends, which lost 4 bases and 4 bases, there was a span of 22 bases. CDR3 nucleotide sequence: TGTGCCAGCAGCTCATTCCAGGGCCCCCTCAGGAGCTATGGCTACACCTTC. Its protein is CASSSFQGPLRSYGYTF. The complete variable domain, with remaining parts taken from reference TRBV7-6 and TRBJ1-2, reads GAGVSQSPRYKVTKRGQDVALRCDPISGHVSLYWYRQALGQGPEFLTYFNYEAQQDKSGLPNDRFSAERPEGSISTLTIQRTEQRDSAMYRCASSSFQGPLRSYGYTFGSGTRLTVV.

The CDR3 sequence: CASSHRGYSNQPQHF. The CDR3 DNA is TGTGCCAGCAGTCACAGGGGTTATAGCAATCAGCCCCAGCATTTT. The chain recombines TRBV6-2 or TRBV6-3 with TRBJ1-5; 7 nucleotides match TRBD1. CDR1 and CDR2 from the germline V gene are MNHEY and SVGEGT. The trim removed 5 bases at V and 0 bases at J, leaving 4 bases unmatched. The CDR3 extends over 15 amino acids.

This clonotype was seen only a few times. The J gene is TRBJ1-1, the V gene TRBV20-1; TRBD1 agrees at 10 bases. V was clipped by 5 bases and J by 4 bases; unmatched bases: 4. The CDR3 has 13 residues. Germline CDR1 is DFQATT and CDR2 is SNEGSKA (reference sequence). CDR3 in amino acids: CSAVGQGVTEAFF. CDR3 bases: TGCAGTGCTGTAGGACAGGGGGTCACTGAAGCTTTCTTT.

The CDR3 reads CAWRGWADTQYF. The CDR3 coding sequence is TGTGCCTGGAGGGGATGGGCAGATACGCAGTATTTT. The rearrangement uses TRBV30 and TRBJ2-3; D is uncertain. Germline lookup yields CDR1 GTSNPN and CDR2 SVGIG (reference sequence). V lost 3 bases, J lost 4 bases, and 8 bases lay in between. The CDR3 has 12 amino acids.

This clonotype came up a few times. The chain has TRBV20-1 and TRBJ2-3; the D is unclear. CDR1 DFQATT and CDR2 SNEGSKA come from the germline V gene (reference sequence). Deletions cut 3 bases from V and 0 bases from J, with 10 bases between. This CDR3 is built from 14 residues. CDR3 DNA sequence: TGCAGTGCTAGGTCGGCAGTTAGCACAGATACGCAGTATTTT. As protein: CSARSAVSTDTQYF.

V and J are TRBV29-1 and TRBJ1-1; D may be TRBD1 (5 bases). This CDR3 has 12 amino acids. Per germline, CDR1 SQVTM and CDR2 ANQGSEA. Trimming pared 7 bases from V and 0 bases from J, leaving 9 bases between. CDR3: CSGSRVNTEAFF. The CDR3, as DNA: TGCAGCGGCAGCAGGGTGAACACTGAAGCTTTCTTT. Full variable domain (rest looked up from reference TRBV29-1 and TRBJ1-1): SAVISQKPSRDICQRGTSLTIQCQVDSQVTMMFWYRQQPGQSLTLIATANQGSEATYESGFVIDKFPISRPNLTFSTLTVSNMSPEDSSIYLCSGSRVNTEAFFGQGTRLTVV.

V is TRBV12-3 or TRBV12-4 and J is TRBJ1-6, with D unclear. The V end lost 1 base, the J end lost 4 bases, and 11 bases lay between the germline ends. The CDR3 consists of 16 residues. CDR3 bases: TGTGCCAGCAGTTTAGGGACGGCTGATTATAATTCACCCCTCCACTTT. Translating it yields CASSLGTADYNSPLHF.

This clonotype occurred many times. The chain links TRBV28 to TRBJ1-2; 7 bases are a match to TRBD1. This CDR3 comprises 16 residues. J lost 4 bases, V lost 5 bases, and 13 bases had no gene match. Germline loops: CDR1 MDHEN, CDR2 SYDVKM. The chain's CDR3 is CASSPSEGALGYGYTF. In nucleotides, the CDR3 is TGTGCCAGCAGTCCATCCGAGGGGGCGCTGGGCTATGGCTACACCTTC.

The chain recombines TRBV6-1 with TRBJ1-4; the D gene is possibly TRBD1 (5 bases). In germline, CDR1 is MNHNS, CDR2 SASEGT. This CDR3 is 15 amino acids long. Trimming took 6 bases from V and 8 from J, leaving 19 bases between them. The CDR3 coding sequence is TGTGCCAGCAGGGAGCGAGGACACGACGAGGAAAAACTGTTTTTT. Translation gives CASRERGHDEEKLFF.

In its sample, this clonotype was seen a few times. The chain carries TRBV29-1 and TRBJ2-3, with 9 bases aligning to TRBD1. CDR3 length: 14 residues. CDR1 is SQVTM, CDR2 ANQGSEA, per germline. The V gene end was trimmed by 2 bases and the J gene end by 3 bases; junction bases not matched to a gene: 3. The CDR3 region is CSVERDRATDTQYF. CDR3 DNA sequence: TGCAGCGTTGAAAGGGACAGGGCGACAGATACGCAGTATTTT.

This clonotype was observed a handful of times. The J gene is TRBJ2-7, the V gene TRBV5-1; unclear D gene. The CDR3 is 14 residues long. Germline CDR1 is SGHRS and CDR2 is YFSETQ. V lost 6 bases to trimming and J lost 0 bases, with 13 bases between them. CDR3 nucleotide sequence: TGCGCCAGCATCCTCGACCCTGGCTCCTACGAGCAGTACTTC. It is translated as CASILDPGSYEQYF.

This clonotype was observed many times. J is TRBJ2-7 and V is TRBV7-2, with D perhaps matching TRBD1 (5 bases). The germline V and J ends were trimmed by 1 base and 2 bases, with 12 bases remaining between them. Germline CDR1 is SGHTA and CDR2 is FQGNSA. The CDR3 consists of 15 residues. CDR3 DNA sequence: TGTGCCAGCAGCTTAGGGGCAGGGATTGCCTACGAGCAGTACTTC. It is translated as CASSLGAGIAYEQYF.

This clonotype was detected only a few times. The chain recombines TRBV12-3 or TRBV12-4 with TRBJ1-1; D gene ambiguous. CDR3 length equals 13 residues. V dropped 3 bases and J dropped 5 bases, with 10 bases sitting between them. As DNA, the CDR3 is TGTGCCAGCAGTTTGCAGCGCATAACTGAAGCTTTCTTT. Its protein is CASSLQRITEAFF.

The chain recombines TRBV7-6 with TRBJ1-6; 10 positions match TRBD1. The CDR3 runs to 17 residues. With V trimmed by 4 bases and J by 6 bases, 9 bases remained unmatched. In germline, CDR1 is SGHVS, CDR2 FNYEAQ. CDR3 amino acids: CASSSSTGTGVNSPLHF. Written as DNA, the CDR3 is TGTGCCAGCAGCTCCTCAACCGGGACAGGGGTTAATTCACCCCTCCACTTT.